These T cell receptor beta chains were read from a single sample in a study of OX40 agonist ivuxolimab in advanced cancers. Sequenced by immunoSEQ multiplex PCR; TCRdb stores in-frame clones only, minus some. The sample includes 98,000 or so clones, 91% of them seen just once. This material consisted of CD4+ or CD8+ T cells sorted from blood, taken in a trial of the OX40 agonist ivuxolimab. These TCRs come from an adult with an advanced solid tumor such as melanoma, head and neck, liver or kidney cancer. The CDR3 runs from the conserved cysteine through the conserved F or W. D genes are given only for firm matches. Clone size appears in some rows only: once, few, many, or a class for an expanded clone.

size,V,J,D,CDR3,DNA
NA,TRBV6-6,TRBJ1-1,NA,CASSYIVGNTEAFF,TGTGCCAGCAGTTACATAGTCGGGAACACTGAAGCTTTCTTT
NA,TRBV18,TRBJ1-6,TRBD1,CASSPPGQGGSPLHF,TGTGCCAGCTCACCTCCGGGACAGGGTGGTTCACCCCTCCACTTT
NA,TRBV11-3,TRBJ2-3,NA,CASSLSTDTQYF,TGTGCCAGCAGCTTAAGCACAGATACGCAGTATTTT
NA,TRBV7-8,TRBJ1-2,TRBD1,CASSPARGHNYGYTF,TGTGCCAGCAGCCCGGCCAGGGGGCATAACTATGGCTACACCTTC
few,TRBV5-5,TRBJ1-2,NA,CASSLSRQIYGYTF,TGTGCCAGCAGCTTGTCCAGACAGATCTATGGCTACACCTTC
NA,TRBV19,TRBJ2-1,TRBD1,CASGRQGGNEQFF,TGTGCCAGTGGGCGACAGGGGGGCAATGAGCAGTTCTTC
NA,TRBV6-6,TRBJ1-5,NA,CASSLAGSNQPQHF,TGTGCCAGCAGTTTGGCAGGGAGCAATCAGCCCCAGCATTTT
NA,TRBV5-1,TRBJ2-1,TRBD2,CASSQLPLAGNEQFF,TGCGCCAGCAGCCAACTTCCCCTAGCGGGAAATGAGCAGTTCTTC
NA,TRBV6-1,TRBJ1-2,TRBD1,CASSLQGRSGYTF,TGTGCCAGCAGCTTACAGGGGAGGAGTGGCTACACCTTC
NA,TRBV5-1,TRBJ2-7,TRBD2,CASSLGSGTPSYEQYF,TGCGCCAGCAGCTTGGGCAGCGGGACGCCTTCCTACGAGCAGTACTTC
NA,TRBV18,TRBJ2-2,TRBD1,CATRDRQPGELFF,TGTGCCACCCGGGACAGACAACCGGGGGAGCTGTTTTTT